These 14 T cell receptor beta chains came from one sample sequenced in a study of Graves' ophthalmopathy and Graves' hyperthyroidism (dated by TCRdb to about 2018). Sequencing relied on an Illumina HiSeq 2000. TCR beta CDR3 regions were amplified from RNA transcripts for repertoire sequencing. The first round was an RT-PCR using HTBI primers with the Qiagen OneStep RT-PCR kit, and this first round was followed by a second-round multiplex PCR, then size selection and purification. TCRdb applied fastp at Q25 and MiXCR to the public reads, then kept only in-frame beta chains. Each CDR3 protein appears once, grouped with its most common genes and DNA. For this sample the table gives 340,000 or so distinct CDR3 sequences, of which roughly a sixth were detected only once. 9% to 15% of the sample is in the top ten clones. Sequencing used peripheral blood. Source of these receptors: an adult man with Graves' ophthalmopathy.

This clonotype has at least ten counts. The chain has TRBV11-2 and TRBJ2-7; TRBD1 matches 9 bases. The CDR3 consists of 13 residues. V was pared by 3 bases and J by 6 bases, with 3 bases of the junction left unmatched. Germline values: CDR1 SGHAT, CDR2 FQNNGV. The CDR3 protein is CASSFRQGGEQYF. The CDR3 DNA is TGTGCCAGCAGCTTCCGACAGGGGGGCGAGCAGTACTTC.

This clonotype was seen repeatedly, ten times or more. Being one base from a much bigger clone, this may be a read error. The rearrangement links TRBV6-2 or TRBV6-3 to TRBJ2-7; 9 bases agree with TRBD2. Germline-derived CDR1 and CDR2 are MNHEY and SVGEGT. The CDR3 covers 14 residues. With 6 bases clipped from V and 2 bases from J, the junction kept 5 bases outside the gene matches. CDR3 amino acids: CASRTGGGAYEQYF. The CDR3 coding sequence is TGTGCCAGCAGAACCGGCGGGGGGGCCTACGAGCAGTACTTC.

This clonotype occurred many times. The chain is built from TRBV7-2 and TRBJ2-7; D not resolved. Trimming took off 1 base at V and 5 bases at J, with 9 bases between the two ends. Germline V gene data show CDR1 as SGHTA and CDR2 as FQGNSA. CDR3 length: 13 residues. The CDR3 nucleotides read TGTGCCAGCAGCTTAGTTCCAGTCAACGAGCAGTACTTC. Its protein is CASSLVPVNEQYF.

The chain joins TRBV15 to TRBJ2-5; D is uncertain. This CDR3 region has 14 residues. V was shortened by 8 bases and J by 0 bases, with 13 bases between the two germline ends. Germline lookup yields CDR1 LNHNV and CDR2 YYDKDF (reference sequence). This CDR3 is CATAAGRNQETQYF. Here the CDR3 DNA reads TGTGCCACCGCGGCCGGCAGGAACCAAGAGACCCAGTACTTC.

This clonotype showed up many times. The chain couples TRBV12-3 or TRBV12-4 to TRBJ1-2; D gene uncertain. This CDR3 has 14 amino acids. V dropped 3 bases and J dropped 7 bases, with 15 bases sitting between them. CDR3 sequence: CASSLGSMGFGYTF. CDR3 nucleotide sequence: TGTGCCAGCAGTTTGGGGTCAATGGGGTTTGGCTACACCTTC.

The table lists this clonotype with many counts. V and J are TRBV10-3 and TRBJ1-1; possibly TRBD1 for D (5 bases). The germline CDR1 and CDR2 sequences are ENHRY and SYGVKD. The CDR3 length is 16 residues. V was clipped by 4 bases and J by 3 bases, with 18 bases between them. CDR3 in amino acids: CAISVSGGGRDTEAFF. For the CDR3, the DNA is TGTGCCATCAGTGTTTCTGGTGGGGGTCGGGACACTGAAGCTTTCTTT.

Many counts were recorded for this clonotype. This chain's CDR3 is CSAIPPRGQSDQPQHF. The CDR3 nucleotides read TGCAGTGCTATCCCCCCCAGGGGGCAATCGGATCAGCCCCAGCATTTT. This chain links TRBV20-1 with TRBJ1-5; 8 positions match TRBD1. J was trimmed by 5 bases and V by 4 bases; bases with no gene match: 13. The germline CDR1 and CDR2 sequences are DFQATT and SNEGSKA (reference sequence). The CDR3 runs 16 residues.

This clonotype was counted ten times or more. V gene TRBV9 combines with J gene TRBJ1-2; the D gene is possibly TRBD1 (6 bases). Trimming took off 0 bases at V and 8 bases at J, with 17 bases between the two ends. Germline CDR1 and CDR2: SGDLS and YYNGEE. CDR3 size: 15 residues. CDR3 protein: CASSVAGGPLEGYTF. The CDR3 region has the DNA TGTGCCAGCAGCGTAGCTGGGGGGCCTCTCGAGGGCTACACCTTC.

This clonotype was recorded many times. The CDR3 DNA is TGTGCCAGCAGTAACCCCCGGGACAGGGGTTACGAGCAGTACTTC. It specifies CASSNPRDRGYEQYF. This chain links TRBV6-5 with TRBJ2-7; the match to TRBD1 covers 10 bases. Germline V gene sequence: CDR1 MNHEY, CDR2 SVGAGI. The CDR3 has 15 amino acids. J gave up 4 bases and V 5 bases, and 8 bases lay outside the gene matches.

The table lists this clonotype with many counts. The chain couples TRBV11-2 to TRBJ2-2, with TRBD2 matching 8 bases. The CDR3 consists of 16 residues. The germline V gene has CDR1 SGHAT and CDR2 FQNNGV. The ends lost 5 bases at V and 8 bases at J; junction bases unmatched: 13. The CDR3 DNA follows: TGTGCCAGCAGCCCGGGACTAGGTTATTTCTCGGGGGAGCTGTTTTTT. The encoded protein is CASSPGLGYFSGELFF.

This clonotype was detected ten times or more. The CDR3: CSATSPETGGSEQYF. CDR3 sequence (DNA): TGCAGTGCTACTAGCCCCGAGACAGGGGGCTCCGAGCAGTACTTC. The V call is TRBV20-1, the J call TRBJ2-7, with 10 bases that match TRBD1. V shed 4 bases and J 6 bases; nucleotides not matched to a gene: 12. This CDR3 contains 15 residues. Germline lookup yields CDR1 DFQATT and CDR2 SNEGSKA (reference sequence).

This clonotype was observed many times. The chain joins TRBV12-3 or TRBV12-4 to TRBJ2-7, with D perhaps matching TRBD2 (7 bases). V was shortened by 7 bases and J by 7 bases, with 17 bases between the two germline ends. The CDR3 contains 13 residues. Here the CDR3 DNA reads TGTGCCAGCACCCCTTTTGCGGGGGCGGAGCAGTACTTC. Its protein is CASTPFAGAEQYF.

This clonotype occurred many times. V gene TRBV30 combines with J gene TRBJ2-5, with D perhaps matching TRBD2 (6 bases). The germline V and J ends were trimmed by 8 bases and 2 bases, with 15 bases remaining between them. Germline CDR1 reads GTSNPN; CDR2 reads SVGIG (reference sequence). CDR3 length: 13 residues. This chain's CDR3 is CAGSKDYQETQYF. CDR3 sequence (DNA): TGTGCCGGGTCCAAGGACTATCAAGAGACCCAGTACTTC. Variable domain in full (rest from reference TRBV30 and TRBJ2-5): SQTIHQWPATLVQPVGSPLSLECTVEGTSNPNLYWYRQAAGRGLQLLFYSVGIGQISSEVPQNLSASRPQDRQFILSSKKLLLSDSGFYLCAGSKDYQETQYFGPGTRLLVL.

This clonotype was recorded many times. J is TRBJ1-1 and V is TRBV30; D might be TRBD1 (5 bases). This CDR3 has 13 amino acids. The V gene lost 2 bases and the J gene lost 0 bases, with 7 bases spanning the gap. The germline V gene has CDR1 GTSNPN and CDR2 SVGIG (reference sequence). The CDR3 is CAWSKGMNTEAFF. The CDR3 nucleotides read TGTGCCTGGAGTAAGGGGATGAACACTGAAGCTTTCTTT.